One sample yielded the 7 T cell receptor beta chains listed below, sequenced in a study of human T cells and chemical hapten exposure. Regarding time point: pre-sensitization, week 0. Stated treatment: therapeutic diphenylcyclopropenone sensitization with weekly scalp DPC. Via MiXCR, TCRdb re-called the RACE reads, giving one row per CDR3 protein. The sample lists over 300,000 distinct CDR3 sequences; approximately 5.1% were seen once. The sample consisted of whole blood, taken in connection with sensitization to the hapten diphenylcyclopropenone (DPC). The receptors originated from a woman aged 45 to 65 with alopecia areata. Some clones in this sample may be carry-over from other donors' samples.

This clonotype was observed a few times. This chain links TRBV5-1 with TRBJ2-5, with a weak D call TRBD1 (6 bases). V gave up 4 bases and J gave up 4 bases, with 17 bases separating them. This CDR3 is built from 15 residues. Germline values: CDR1 SGHRS, CDR2 YFSETQ. The CDR3 nucleotides read TGCGCCAGCAGCCGATCCGGGACACTTTCAGAGACCCAGTACTTC. This gives the protein CASSRSGTLSETQYF.

J is TRBJ1-2 and V is TRBV24-1; no clear D. Per germline, CDR1 KGHDR and CDR2 SFDVKD. CDR3 size: 11 residues. V was pared by 5 bases and J by 10 bases, with 10 bases between. The CDR3 region has the DNA TGTGCCACCAGTGCGGATCGGACCTACACCTTC. This gives the protein CATSADRTYTF.

The genes are TRBV7-8 and TRBJ1-2, with D perhaps TRBD1 (5 bases). The V end was cut by 5 bases, the J end by 4 bases, with 14 bases between. The CDR3 loop spans 14 amino acids. The germline gives CDR1 SGHVS, CDR2 FQNEAQ. The CDR3 region is CASSLGDGTYGYTF. The DNA of the CDR3 is TGTGCCAGCAGCCTTGGGGACGGCACCTATGGCTACACCTTC.

This clonotype was seen more than once but under ten times. The genes are TRBV9 and TRBJ1-1, with 8 bases matching TRBD1. In germline, CDR1 is SGDLS, CDR2 YYNGEE. The CDR3 loop spans 15 amino acids. With 1 base clipped from V and 3 bases from J, the junction kept 5 bases outside the gene matches. The CDR3 coding sequence is TGTGCCAGCAGCGTACAGGGGGCAGGGTACACTGAAGCTTTCTTT. It translates to CASSVQGAGYTEAFF.

This sequence joins TRBV5-1 and TRBJ1-1, with 9 bases that match TRBD1. J was trimmed by 3 bases and V by 0 bases; bases with no gene match: 3. Germline CDR1 is SGHRS and CDR2 is YFSETQ. The CDR3 is 15 amino acids. The CDR3 nucleotides read TGCGCCAGCAGCTTGGAGCGACAGGGGGACACTGAAGCTTTCTTT. Its translation: CASSLERQGDTEAFF.

This clonotype was observed a few times. This chain joins TRBV7-2 and TRBJ2-3; 10 positions match TRBD2. Germline V gene data show CDR1 as SGHTA and CDR2 as FQGNSA. This CDR3 has 13 residues. V shed 11 bases, J shed 4 bases, and the junction held 6 bases outside the gene matches. The CDR3 DNA reads as TGTGCCGTCCAGCGGGGGGGATCAGATACGCAGTATTTT. Protein sequence: CAVQRGGSDTQYF.

This clonotype was observed at least ten times. The chain uses TRBV5-6 and TRBJ1-1; D ambiguous. Trimming removed 4 bases at V and 10 bases at J, with 11 bases between. The CDR3 loop spans 11 amino acids. The germline CDR1 and CDR2 sequences are SGHDT and YYEEEE. The CDR3 coding sequence is TGTGCCAGCAGCCAGGACGGTCGAGCTTTCTTT. Translating it yields CASSQDGRAFF.